A single sample gave rise to the 26 T cell receptor beta chains below, sequenced in a study of T cell changes during pregnancy in multiple sclerosis. Generated by immunoSEQ multiplex PCR, the TCRdb table keeps only in-frame clones and is missing some. The sample yields about 87,000 clones, 93% seen once. Sequencing used peripheral blood, obtained in the third trimester of pregnancy. The receptors derive from a female donor in good health, enrolled as a control in a pregnancy study.

This clone was observed a few times. The chain recombines TRBV4-1 with TRBJ1-1; 8 bases are shared with TRBD1. The V gene's germline CDR1 is MGHRA and CDR2 YSYEKL. J was trimmed by 11 bases and V by 4 bases; bases with no gene match: 12. This CDR3 has 14 amino acids. CDR3 loop: CASSPVAQGAYAFF. CDR3 in DNA: TGCGCCAGCAGCCCGGTGGCCCAGGGGGCGTATGCTTTCTTT.

The genes are TRBV6-5 and TRBJ1-4, with D possibly matching TRBD1 (6 bases). Trimming cost V 0 bases and J 5 bases, with 10 bases left between them. CDR3 length: 15 amino acids. The germline V gene has CDR1 MNHEY and CDR2 SVGAGI. The CDR3 bases are TGTGCCAGCAGTTACTCAGTACAGGGCAATGAAAAACTGTTTTTT. Protein sequence: CASSYSVQGNEKLFF.

The V gene is TRBV15, the J gene TRBJ1-2, with D perhaps matching TRBD1 (5 bases). This CDR3 region has 15 residues. Germline lookup yields CDR1 LNHNV and CDR2 YYDKDF (reference sequence). The ends were cut back, 9 bases at V and 4 bases at J, with 21 bases in the middle. In nucleotides, the CDR3 is TGTGCCACTACCCCGGAGGCAGGGACTCTCTATGGCTACACCTTC. Protein: CATTPEAGTLYGYTF.

This chain uses TRBV2 with TRBJ2-7, with TRBD1 matching over 9 bases. Unmatched junction bases numbered 4, after V lost 7 bases and J lost 0 bases. The CDR3 loop spans 14 amino acids. Germline CDR1 SNHLY, CDR2 FYNNEI. The CDR3 DNA is TGTGCCAGCACCCGGACAGGGGTCTCCTACGAGCAGTACTTC. Translating gives CASTRTGVSYEQYF.

The CDR3 DNA follows: TGTGCCAGCAGGCGGGACTACCAAGAGACCCAGTACTTC. This translates into CASRRDYQETQYF. The chain has TRBV2 and TRBJ2-5, with D perhaps TRBD2 (6 bases). CDR3 length: 13 residues. Germline V gives CDR1 SNHLY, CDR2 FYNNEI. Trimming took off 6 bases at V and 0 bases at J, with 8 bases between the two ends.

The chain joins TRBV6-1 to TRBJ1-2; the D is unclear. Germline V gene lookup returns CDR1 MNHNS and CDR2 SASEGT. Trimming removed 3 bases at V and 4 bases at J, with 12 bases between. The CDR3 extends over 14 amino acids. Here the CDR3 DNA reads TGTGCCAGCAGTGAGGGCCCGGATCCCTATGGCTACACCTTC. Translation: CASSEGPDPYGYTF.

The V and J genes are TRBV18 and TRBJ2-3; TRBD1 agrees at 9 bases. Germline CDR1 is KGHSH and CDR2 is LQKENI. Unmatched junction bases numbered 6, after V lost 2 bases and J lost 3 bases. This CDR3 has 16 residues. The CDR3 DNA is TGTGCCAGCTCACCATTAGGACAGGGGAGTACAGATACGCAGTATTTT. Amino acids: CASSPLGQGSTDTQYF. Looking up the rest from reference TRBV18 and TRBJ2-3 gives the full variable domain: NAGVMQNPRHLVRRRGQEARLRCSPMKGHSHVYWYRQLPEEGLKFMVYLQKENIIDESGMPKERFSAEFPKEGPSILRIQQVVRGDSAAYFCASSPLGQGSTDTQYFGPGTRLTVL.

The chain joins TRBV11-2 to TRBJ1-1; D gene ambiguous. V was pared by 3 bases and J by 0 bases, with 11 bases between. Germline V gene sequence: CDR1 SGHAT, CDR2 FQNNGV. The CDR3 totals 15 residues. CDR3 sequence: CASSFRGFMNTEAFF. For the CDR3, the DNA is TGTGCCAGCAGCTTTCGAGGATTTATGAACACTGAAGCTTTCTTT.

The chain uses TRBV29-1 and TRBJ2-7; the match to TRBD1 covers 7 bases. Germline V lookup: CDR1 SQVTM, CDR2 ANQGSEA. The length of the CDR3 is 13 residues. Trimming cost V 2 bases and J 3 bases; bases outside gene matches: 4. Written as DNA, the CDR3 is TGCAGCGTTGAACACCAGGGGGACTACGAGCAGTACTTC. Translated: CSVEHQGDYEQYF.

V gene TRBV2 combines with J gene TRBJ2-5, with 8 nucleotides matching TRBD2. The V gene's germline CDR1 is SNHLY and CDR2 FYNNEI. The CDR3 consists of 20 residues. V shed 2 bases, J shed 4 bases, and the junction held 21 bases outside the gene matches. CDR3 sequence reads: CASSEYGGWEAGELTETQYF. The CDR3 DNA is TGTGCCAGCAGTGAATATGGTGGGTGGGAAGCGGGAGAGTTGACAGAGACCCAGTACTTC.

The gene calls are TRBV19 and TRBJ2-1; D not certain. This CDR3 has 14 residues. V was pared by 3 bases and J by 7 bases, with 13 bases between. Per germline, CDR1 LNHDA and CDR2 SQIVND (reference sequence). CDR3 sequence (DNA): TGTGCCAGTAGTATCGATGCGGAGATTAATGAGCAGTTCTTC. Its translation is CASSIDAEINEQFF.

This chain links TRBV7-8 with TRBJ2-7; 7 bases line up with TRBD1. This CDR3 contains 15 residues. The junction had 13 bases not matched to a gene; V was cut back by 5 bases and J by 6 bases. From germline, CDR1 is SGHVS and CDR2 FQNEAQ. The DNA for the CDR3 is TGTGCCAGCAGCCTACGACAGGGCTTAAGGGCCGAGCAGTACTTC. Protein product: CASSLRQGLRAEQYF.

The chain uses TRBV28 and TRBJ2-6; D uncertain. The CDR3 is made up of 17 amino acids. Per the germline V gene, CDR1 is MDHEN and CDR2 is SYDVKM. V lost 1 base and J lost 4, with 14 bases in between. The CDR3 loop is CASSLSLFESGANVLTF. The CDR3 DNA follows: TGTGCCAGCAGTTTATCCTTATTTGAGTCCGGGGCCAACGTCCTGACTTTC.

The gene calls are TRBV2 and TRBJ2-2, with D uncertain. This CDR3 is built from 16 residues. Trimming took off 2 bases at V and 1 base at J, with 11 bases between the two ends. Germline V gives CDR1 SNHLY, CDR2 FYNNEI. CDR3 coding DNA: TGTGCCAGCAGTGAAATGGCAGCGTGGAACACCGGGGAGCTGTTTTTT. Translated: CASSEMAAWNTGELFF.

The genes are TRBV11-3 and TRBJ2-1, with a possible D match to TRBD2 (5 bases). V lost 0 bases and J 6 bases, leaving 9 bases between the germline ends. Germline lookup yields CDR1 SGHNT and CDR2 YENEEA. The CDR3 is 14 residues long. Here the CDR3 DNA reads TGTGCCAGCAGCTTAGAAGGGCTAGCCAATGAGCAGTTCTTC. It is translated as CASSLEGLANEQFF.

The chain links TRBV4-1 to TRBJ1-3; maybe TRBD1 (5 bases). V dropped 1 base and J dropped 0 bases, with 10 bases sitting between them. The CDR3 has 16 residues. The germline V gene encodes CDR1 MGHRA and CDR2 YSYEKL. The CDR3 nucleotides read TGCGCCAGCAGCCAAGTTGGCAGGGCCTCTGGAAACACCATATATTTT. It yields the protein CASSQVGRASGNTIYF.

This clone was counted a single time. The chain employs TRBV30 and TRBJ2-1, with TRBD2 matching over 7 bases. Trimming removed 5 bases from V and 3 bases from J; junction bases left unmatched: 1. CDR1 is GTSNPN and CDR2 is SVGIG in the germline V gene (reference sequence). There are 12 residues in the CDR3. CDR3 bases: TGTGCCTGGGCTAGCGGCTACAATGAGCAGTTCTTC. Amino acid sequence: CAWASGYNEQFF.

The chain carries TRBV5-5 and TRBJ1-3; tentative D call: TRBD1 (6 bases). The CDR3 runs to 14 residues. The germline V gene has CDR1 SGHKS and CDR2 YYEKEE (reference sequence). V was pared by 0 bases and J by 3 bases, with 7 bases between. The CDR3 DNA follows: TGTGCCAGCAGCTTGGCGACAGGTGGAAACACCATATATTTT. This codes for CASSLATGGNTIYF.

The rearrangement joins TRBV29-1 to TRBJ2-3; D might be TRBD1 (6 bases). CDR3 length: 14 residues. Germline CDR1 is SQVTM and CDR2 is ANQGSEA. V dropped 2 bases and J dropped 2 bases, with 11 bases sitting between them. DNA for the CDR3: TGCAGCGTTGAACCAGGGGTAGCCACAGATACGCAGTATTTT. Translating it yields CSVEPGVATDTQYF.

The chain recombines TRBV19 with TRBJ1-5, with TRBD1 identical over 8 bases. The CDR3 sequence is 14 residues long. Germline-derived CDR1 and CDR2 are LNHDA and SQIVND (reference sequence). J was trimmed by 0 bases and V by 7 bases; bases with no gene match: 2. This CDR3 reads CASTDRVSNQPQHF. CDR3 DNA sequence: TGTGCCAGTACGGACAGGGTTAGCAATCAGCCCCAGCATTTT. The entire variable domain, with the rest obtained from reference TRBV19 and TRBJ1-5, is as follows: DGGITQSPKYLFRKEGQNVTLSCEQNLNHDAMYWYRQDPGQGLRLIYYSQIVNDFQKGDIAEGYSVSREKKESFPLTVTSAQKNPTAFYLCASTDRVSNQPQHFGDGTRLSIL.

The chain's CDR3 is CASSLAGEQFF. Here the CDR3 DNA reads TGTGCCAGCAGCTTAGCAGGGGAGCAGTTCTTC. The V gene is TRBV11-2, the J gene TRBJ2-1; D may be TRBD1 (5 bases). Per the germline V gene, CDR1 is SGHAT and CDR2 is FQNNGV. V lost 1 base and J lost 10, with 5 bases in between. This CDR3 spans 11 amino acids.

V usage is TRBV2 and J usage is TRBJ2-1, with D maybe TRBD1 (7 bases). This CDR3 contains 16 residues. Trimming took 6 bases from V and 5 from J, leaving 20 bases between them. Germline CDR1 and CDR2: SNHLY and FYNNEI. CDR3 nucleotides: TGTGCCAGCAGGTCGAGACTAGGGGGCCGGGACAATGAGCAGTTCTTC. It codes for CASRSRLGGRDNEQFF.

This rearrangement joins TRBV28 to TRBJ1-5; D is ambiguous. The CDR3 has 15 amino acids. Trimming removed 5 bases from V and 2 bases from J, with 13 bases in between. Germline V gene sequence: CDR1 MDHEN, CDR2 SYDVKM. The CDR3 nucleotides are TGTGCCAGCAGTCCGACTAACCGGGGCAATCAGCCCCAGCATTTT. It specifies CASSPTNRGNQPQHF.

This chain links TRBV9 with TRBJ2-2; 7 bases align to TRBD2. This CDR3 contains 16 residues. Germline V CDR1 and CDR2: SGDLS, YYNGEE. The trim removed 0 bases at V and 0 bases at J, leaving 2 bases unmatched. CDR3 loop: CASSVGGLANTGELFF. The CDR3 DNA sequence: TGTGCCAGCAGCGTAGGAGGACTAGCGAACACCGGGGAGCTGTTTTTT. The variable domain in full, completed from reference TRBV9 and TRBJ2-2, reads DSGVTQTPKHLITATGQRVTLRCSPRSGDLSVYWYQQSLDQGLQFLIQYYNGEERAKGNILERFSAQQFPDLHSELNLSSLELGDSALYFCASSVGGLANTGELFFGEGSRLTVL.

Remarks on this clone: Other nucleotide sequences in the sample specify the same CDR3. The rearrangement joins TRBV19 to TRBJ2-2; D is ambiguous. There are 12 residues in the CDR3. CDR1 is LNHDA and CDR2 is SQIVND in the germline V gene (reference sequence). V was cut by 3 bases and J by 4 bases, with 3 bases left in between. This chain's CDR3 is CASSISTGELFF. CDR3 nucleotide sequence: TGTGCCAGTAGTATCTCCACCGGGGAGCTGTTTTTT.

J is TRBJ2-7 and V is TRBV7-2; a possible D gene is TRBD2 (6 bases). The ends were cut back, 7 bases at V and 0 bases at J, with 19 bases in the middle. The V gene's germline CDR1 is SGHTA and CDR2 FQGNSA. This CDR3 has 16 residues. Here the CDR3 DNA reads TGTGCCAGCACCCATAGAGGCGGGGCGAGCTCCTACGAGCAGTACTTC. Its protein is CASTHRGGASSYEQYF.